A selection of T cell receptor beta chains follows, all from one sample in a study of T cell responses to AZD1222 COVID-19 vaccine. Only in-frame clones appear in the TCRdb table, and some are missing; sequencing was by immunoSEQ multiplex PCR. The table has about 110,000 clones, around 94% seen once. This specimen was peripheral blood, taken on day 0 of AZD1222 vaccination. The origin of the receptors is an adult in good health. CDR3s include the opening cysteine and the closing phenylalanine or tryptophan. Fields, in order: V gene, clone size, D gene, J gene, CDR3 protein, CDR3 DNA. A D gene is named only where the DNA matches it firmly. Clone size is given for some rows only: seen once, a few or many times, or a class if the clone is expanded.

v_gene: TRBV7-3; abundance: .; d_gene: TRBD1; j_gene: TRBJ1-6; CDR3aa: CASSSSGTDNSPLHF; CDR3nt: TGTGCCAGCAGCTCGTCCGGGACAGATAATTCACCCCTCCACTTT
v_gene: TRBV30; abundance: .; d_gene: .; j_gene: TRBJ1-5; CDR3aa: CAWRAEGTGQPQHF; CDR3nt: TGTGCCTGGAGGGCGGAAGGGACGGGGCAGCCCCAGCATTTT
v_gene: TRBV18; abundance: .; d_gene: .; j_gene: TRBJ1-4; CDR3aa: CASSPHRNNEKLFF; CDR3nt: TGTGCCAGCTCACCTCACAGGAATAATGAAAAACTGTTTTTT
v_gene: TRBV6-2/TRBV6-3; abundance: .; d_gene: .; j_gene: TRBJ2-1; CDR3aa: CASSYSPDNEQFF; CDR3nt: TGTGCCAGCAGTTACTCCCCAGACAATGAGCAGTTCTTC
v_gene: TRBV18; abundance: .; d_gene: .; j_gene: TRBJ2-5; CDR3aa: CASSPPPGGETQYF; CDR3nt: TGTGCCAGCTCACCACCCCCGGGGGGCGAGACCCAGTACTTC
v_gene: TRBV6-5; abundance: .; d_gene: .; j_gene: TRBJ1-5; CDR3aa: CASSMQGYSNQPQHF; CDR3nt: TGTGCCAGCAGTATGCAGGGTTATAGCAATCAGCCCCAGCATTTT
v_gene: TRBV6-5; abundance: .; d_gene: .; j_gene: TRBJ2-5; CDR3aa: CASSYGAQETQYF; CDR3nt: TGTGCCAGCAGTTATGGGGCCCAAGAGACCCAGTACTTC
v_gene: TRBV11-3; abundance: .; d_gene: TRBD1; j_gene: TRBJ1-2; CDR3aa: CASSSGQGLYGYTF; CDR3nt: TGTGCCAGCAGCTCGGGACAGGGGCTCTATGGCTACACCTTC
v_gene: TRBV30; abundance: .; d_gene: .; j_gene: TRBJ1-2; CDR3aa: CAWSIGAGYTF; CDR3nt: TGTGCCTGGAGTATAGGGGCTGGCTACACCTTC
v_gene: TRBV30; abundance: once; d_gene: .; j_gene: TRBJ1-3; CDR3aa: CAGSPGSSGNTIYF; CDR3nt: TGTGCCGGATCGCCCGGGAGCTCTGGAAACACCATATATTTT
v_gene: TRBV28; abundance: .; d_gene: TRBD1; j_gene: TRBJ2-7; CDR3aa: CASSPVDRETYEQYF; CDR3nt: TGTGCCAGCAGTCCAGTAGACAGGGAAACCTACGAGCAGTACTTC
v_gene: TRBV5-8; abundance: .; d_gene: TRBD1; j_gene: TRBJ1-4; CDR3aa: CASSLYRGRIGGEKLFF; CDR3nt: TGTGCCAGCAGCTTGTACAGGGGGCGTATAGGTGGTGAAAAACTGTTTTTT
v_gene: TRBV19; abundance: .; d_gene: TRBD2; j_gene: TRBJ2-5; CDR3aa: CASSISGLAGETQYF; CDR3nt: TGTGCCAGTAGTATCAGCGGACTAGCGGGGGAGACCCAGTACTTC
v_gene: TRBV29-1; abundance: once; d_gene: TRBD1; j_gene: TRBJ2-7; CDR3aa: CSVGTEGTGIYEQYF; CDR3nt: TGCAGCGTTGGGACAGAGGGGACAGGGATCTACGAGCAGTACTTC
v_gene: TRBV30; abundance: .; d_gene: TRBD1; j_gene: TRBJ1-5; CDR3aa: CAWSVRRDSRYSNQPQHF; CDR3nt: TGTGCCTGGAGTGTACGCCGGGACAGCCGATATAGCAATCAGCCCCAGCATTTT
v_gene: TRBV3-1/TRBV3-2; abundance: once; d_gene: .; j_gene: TRBJ1-1; CDR3aa: CASSPHRRDTEAFF; CDR3nt: TGTGCCAGCAGCCCCCATAGGCGGGACACTGAAGCTTTCTTT
v_gene: TRBV2; abundance: .; d_gene: TRBD1; j_gene: TRBJ1-2; CDR3aa: CASFDPGQGVIYGYTF; CDR3nt: TGTGCCAGCTTTGACCCGGGACAGGGGGTGATCTATGGCTACACCTTC
v_gene: TRBV29-1; abundance: .; d_gene: .; j_gene: TRBJ1-1; CDR3aa: CSVANSLNTEAFF; CDR3nt: TGCAGCGTTGCGAACAGCTTGAACACTGAAGCTTTCTTT
v_gene: TRBV6-5; abundance: once; d_gene: .; j_gene: TRBJ2-7; CDR3aa: CASTNSYEQYF; CDR3nt: TGTGCCAGCACTAACTCCTACGAGCAGTACTTC
v_gene: TRBV5-1; abundance: .; d_gene: .; j_gene: TRBJ2-3; CDR3aa: CASSPARDVMYF; CDR3nt: TGCGCCAGCAGCCCGGCCCGGGACGTAATGTATTTT
v_gene: TRBV14; abundance: .; d_gene: .; j_gene: TRBJ1-2; CDR3aa: CASRPTRGADYGYTF; CDR3nt: TGTGCCAGCAGGCCTACGAGGGGGGCTGACTATGGCTACACCTTC
v_gene: TRBV2; abundance: .; d_gene: .; j_gene: TRBJ1-2; CDR3aa: CASSGYGYTF; CDR3nt: TGTGCCAGCAGCGGGTATGGCTACACCTTC
v_gene: TRBV18; abundance: .; d_gene: TRBD1; j_gene: TRBJ1-1; CDR3aa: CASSPGQQNTEAFF; CDR3nt: TGTGCCAGCTCACCGGGACAGCAGAACACTGAAGCTTTCTTT
v_gene: TRBV9; abundance: .; d_gene: TRBD1; j_gene: TRBJ2-1; CDR3aa: CASRGTGVGVEQFF; CDR3nt: TGTGCCAGCAGGGGGACAGGGGTTGGGGTTGAGCAGTTCTTC
v_gene: TRBV28; abundance: .; d_gene: .; j_gene: TRBJ2-2; CDR3aa: CASSLGTPGTGELFF; CDR3nt: TGTGCCAGCAGTTTAGGTACTCCCGGCACCGGGGAGCTGTTTTTT
v_gene: TRBV20-1; abundance: .; d_gene: .; j_gene: TRBJ1-1; CDR3aa: CSAKLSGEAFF; CDR3nt: TGCAGTGCTAAACTATCAGGGGAAGCTTTCTTT
v_gene: TRBV24-1; abundance: .; d_gene: .; j_gene: TRBJ1-1; CDR3aa: CATSDMDRKAFF; CDR3nt: TGTGCCACCAGTGACATGGACAGAAAAGCTTTCTTT
v_gene: TRBV12-3/TRBV12-4; abundance: .; d_gene: .; j_gene: TRBJ2-5; CDR3aa: CASSFQETQYF; CDR3nt: TGTGCCAGCAGTTTTCAAGAGACCCAGTACTTC
v_gene: TRBV15; abundance: .; d_gene: .; j_gene: TRBJ1-1; CDR3aa: CATSRDFRGRGAEAFF; CDR3nt: TGTGCCACCAGCAGAGATTTTCGGGGGAGAGGGGCTGAAGCTTTCTTT
v_gene: TRBV7-8; abundance: .; d_gene: TRBD1; j_gene: TRBJ1-2; CDR3aa: CASSLPGQGRTGYTF; CDR3nt: TGTGCCAGCAGCTTACCGGGACAGGGGCGGACGGGCTACACCTTC
v_gene: TRBV19; abundance: .; d_gene: .; j_gene: TRBJ2-5; CDR3aa: CASRKTGGYGETQYF; CDR3nt: TGTGCCAGTAGGAAGACAGGAGGATATGGAGAGACCCAGTACTTC
v_gene: TRBV9; abundance: .; d_gene: TRBD2; j_gene: TRBJ2-1; CDR3aa: CASSVQPGLAGAGEQFF; CDR3nt: TGTGCCAGCAGCGTTCAACCGGGACTAGCGGGTGCTGGGGAGCAGTTCTTC
v_gene: TRBV18; abundance: .; d_gene: .; j_gene: TRBJ2-4; CDR3aa: CASSPGQGRYIQYF; CDR3nt: TGTGCCAGCTCACCAGGCCAGGGAAGATACATTCAGTACTTC
v_gene: TRBV27; abundance: .; d_gene: TRBD2; j_gene: TRBJ2-1; CDR3aa: CASSLLSGTSYGNEQFF; CDR3nt: TGTGCCAGCAGTTTACTCTCCGGGACTAGCTACGGGAATGAGCAGTTCTTC
v_gene: TRBV3-1/TRBV3-2; abundance: .; d_gene: .; j_gene: TRBJ1-1; CDR3aa: CASSQVPAEAFF; CDR3nt: TGTGCCAGCAGCCAAGTTCCAGCTGAAGCTTTCTTT
v_gene: TRBV6-5; abundance: medium-sized; d_gene: .; j_gene: TRBJ1-4; CDR3aa: CASSLTASTNEKLFF; CDR3nt: TGTGCCAGCAGTCTAACAGCCTCAACTAATGAAAAACTGTTTTTT
v_gene: TRBV7-3; abundance: .; d_gene: .; j_gene: TRBJ2-7; CDR3aa: CASSFPGTESEQYF; CDR3nt: TGTGCCAGCAGCTTCCCCGGGACGGAAAGCGAGCAGTACTTC
v_gene: TRBV10-3; abundance: .; d_gene: .; j_gene: TRBJ1-5; CDR3aa: CAISDRGIDQPQHF; CDR3nt: TGTGCCATCAGTGACCGGGGTATTGATCAGCCCCAGCATTTT
v_gene: TRBV11-2; abundance: .; d_gene: .; j_gene: TRBJ2-2; CDR3aa: CASGSLGGNTGELFF; CDR3nt: TGTGCCAGCGGCTCCCTGGGGGGGAACACCGGGGAGCTGTTTTTT
v_gene: TRBV12-2; abundance: .; d_gene: .; j_gene: TRBJ2-1; CDR3aa: CAKPYLGKRGAYNEQFF; CDR3nt: TGTGCAAAGCCCTACTTGGGGAAGCGGGGGGCGTACAATGAGCAGTTCTTC